This T cell receptor beta chain was observed in a study of blood T cells in healthy people across ages. A sample-barcoded 5' primer and a J-beta primer mix were used in a second PCR of about 7 to 11 cycles. MiXCR was run by TCRdb on the 5' RACE reads, yielding one entry per CDR3 protein. This sample carries about 780,000 distinct CDR3 sequences, about 46% of them seen once, and the ten largest clones take 15% to 20%. Findings and limits, study-wide: Estimates drawn from one million T cells were deemed to understate diversity. Samples with more naive T cells showed higher observed beta diversity.

This clonotype came up many times. No antigen is known for it. Germline CDR1 and CDR2: SGHDN and FVKESK. Between the trimmed V and J ends, which lost 5 bases and 2 bases, there was a span of 9 bases. The CDR3 consists of 14 residues. The chain employs TRBV14 and TRBJ1-4; D perhaps matches TRBD1 (5 bases). Material for sequencing was blood. The sequence was collected from an elderly man in good health. DNA of the CDR3: TGTGCCAGCAGCTTCCGACAGACTAATGAAAAACTGTTTTTT. Its protein is CASSFRQTNEKLFF.